The 22 T cell receptor beta chains below were found in one sample sequenced in a study of cytomegalovirus exposure and HLA in healthy donors (dated by TCRdb to about 2017). Library preparation used the immunoSEQ multiplex PCR assay. For the multiplex PCR, a mixture combining 60 forward primers for TCR Vbeta segments and 13 reverse primers for TCR Jbeta segments was used. TCRdb obtained this table from immuneACCESS and retained in-frame rearrangements with V and J assigned. These tables miss some clones; where compared with another copy, unresolved V genes account for less than half of the shortfall, and the remainder is unexplained. This sample lists 150,000 to 200,000 clones; roughly 80% were detected once. The leading ten clones occupy roughly 7.8% of the sample. Source material: PBMCs. The receptor set was obtained from a woman aged 40 to 50 in good health and CMV-seropositive.

The chain recombines TRBV18 with TRBJ1-5; the D is unclear. This CDR3 has 13 amino acids. The ends were cut back, 5 bases at V and 8 bases at J, with 13 bases in the middle. Germline CDR1 KGHSH, CDR2 LQKENI. The DNA for the CDR3 is TGTGCCAGCTCAGGACGGGAATACGAGCCCCAGCATTTT. It specifies CASSGREYEPQHF.

This clone was detected only a few times. The chain couples TRBV6-1 to TRBJ1-5; D perhaps matches TRBD1 (5 bases). The CDR3 runs to 15 residues. Germline V gives CDR1 MNHNS, CDR2 SASEGT. Trimming left V 4 bases short and J 7 bases short, with 17 bases between. CDR3 sequence: CASSAPIEGRQPQHF. The DNA of the CDR3 is TGTGCCAGCAGTGCACCGATAGAGGGGAGGCAGCCCCAGCATTTT.

This chain uses TRBV9 with TRBJ2-7, with 16 nucleotides matching TRBD2. The V and J ends lost 4 bases and 1 base, in that order; junction bases with no gene match: 14. There are 20 residues in the CDR3. Looked up from germline, CDR1 is SGDLS and CDR2 is YYNGEE. CDR3 protein: CASSTGTSGRAPLGSYEQYF. Here the CDR3 DNA reads TGTGCCAGCAGCACCGGGACTAGCGGGAGGGCCCCCCTAGGGTCCTACGAGCAGTACTTC.

V gene TRBV6-6 combines with J gene TRBJ1-2, with a tentative D call TRBD1 (6 bases). The germline V gene has CDR1 MNHNY and CDR2 SVGAGI (reference sequence). V dropped 8 bases and J dropped 4 bases, with 14 bases sitting between them. The CDR3 contains 13 residues. For the CDR3, the DNA is TGTGCCAGCTTTTTGGACAGAGTCTATGGCTACACCTTC. Its protein product is CASFLDRVYGYTF.

The J gene is TRBJ1-1, the V gene TRBV28; 7 nucleotides agree with TRBD1. Germline CDR1 reads MDHEN; CDR2 reads SYDVKM. The trim removed 3 bases at V and 3 bases at J, leaving 1 base unmatched. This CDR3 is 13 amino acids long. CDR3 in DNA: TGTGCCAGCAGTTTTACAGGGGACACTGAAGCTTTCTTT. It yields the protein CASSFTGDTEAFF.

The CDR3 DNA reads TGTGCCAGCAGCGTAGATGGAGGGGGCACCTACGAGCAGTACTTC. Translation: CASSVDGGGTYEQYF. J is TRBJ2-7 and V is TRBV9, with D possibly matching TRBD1 (7 bases). The germline CDR1 and CDR2 sequences are SGDLS and YYNGEE. This CDR3 is 15 amino acids long. Trimming removed 0 bases from V and 2 bases from J, with 12 bases in between.

The chain joins TRBV25-1 to TRBJ1-2; 8 bases map to TRBD1. With V trimmed by 4 bases and J by 3 bases, 7 bases remained unmatched. The CDR3 is 15 amino acids. The germline gives CDR1 MGHDK, CDR2 SYGVNS. CDR3 coding DNA: TGTGCCAGCAGTGGCGGTAACAGGGGGGACTATGGCTACACCTTC. It codes for CASSGGNRGDYGYTF.

The rearrangement links TRBV25-1 to TRBJ2-1; 7 nucleotides align to TRBD2. V lost 2 bases, J lost 7 bases, and 5 bases stayed unmatched. The CDR3 sequence is 14 residues long. Germline V gene sequence: CDR1 MGHDK, CDR2 SYGVNS. In nucleotides, the CDR3 is TGTGCCAGCAGTGAACCAGGACTAGTGAATGAGCAGTTCTTC. It is translated as CASSEPGLVNEQFF.

The chain links TRBV28 to TRBJ2-3; a weak D match, TRBD1 (6 bases). V lost 5 bases and J lost 2, with 20 bases in between. From germline, CDR1 is MDHEN and CDR2 SYDVKM. The CDR3 totals 17 residues. CDR3 loop: CASSPYYTTGSTDTQYF. As DNA, the CDR3 is TGTGCCAGCAGTCCCTACTACACGACAGGTTCCACAGATACGCAGTATTTT.

This clone was seen a few times. This chain links TRBV27 with TRBJ2-1; TRBD1 agrees at 8 bases. The CDR3 has 15 amino acids. CDR1 is MNHEY and CDR2 is SMNVEV in the germline V gene (reference sequence). J gave up 8 bases and V 5 bases, and 11 bases lay outside the gene matches. CDR3 amino acids: CASSGGTGVIYEQFF. The DNA of the CDR3 is TGTGCCAGCAGTGGGGGGACAGGCGTTATATATGAGCAGTTCTTC.

The chain carries TRBV2 and TRBJ1-6; 9 nucleotides line up with TRBD1. The V gene's germline CDR1 is SNHLY and CDR2 FYNNEI. CDR3 length: 15 residues. The V segment lost 6 bases and the J segment 7 bases; nucleotides outside the gene matches: 7. For the CDR3, the DNA is TGTGCCAGCAGATACGACAGGGGGTCGAATTCACCCCTCCACTTT. Protein sequence: CASRYDRGSNSPLHF.

The chain joins TRBV15 to TRBJ2-5; D call uncertain. The J call may be in error: the DNA end matches TRBJ2-7 better. Germline V gene sequence: CDR1 LNHNV, CDR2 YYDKDF (reference sequence). This CDR3 region has 14 residues. The CDR3 sequence is CATRKERSSYEQYF. In DNA, the CDR3 is TGTGCCACCCGTAAAGAAAGGAGCTCCTACGAGCAGTACTTC.

The chain couples TRBV25-1 to TRBJ1-4; 8 nucleotides match TRBD1. The germline gives CDR1 MGHDK, CDR2 SYGVNS. The junction had 12 bases not matched to a gene; V was cut back by 6 bases and J by 0 bases. The length of the CDR3 is 18 residues. This CDR3 reads CASSRKTGGFSTNEKLFF. Written as DNA, the CDR3 is TGTGCCAGCAGCCGCAAAACAGGGGGATTTTCAACTAATGAAAAACTGTTTTTT.

This rearrangement joins TRBV7-3 to TRBJ2-2; 13 bases line up with TRBD2. With 3 bases clipped from V and 5 bases from J, the junction kept 0 bases outside the gene matches. From germline, CDR1 is SGHTA and CDR2 FQGTGA. This CDR3 has 15 residues. CDR3 DNA sequence: TGTGCCAGCAGCTTGGGACTAGCGGGAACCGGGGAGCTGTTTTTT. Residues: CASSLGLAGTGELFF.

The rearrangement links TRBV19 to TRBJ1-1; D possibly corresponds to TRBD1 (6 bases). The germline gives CDR1 LNHDA, CDR2 SQIVND (reference sequence). The V and J ends lost 7 bases and 4 bases respectively, with 16 bases between them. CDR3 size: 14 residues. The CDR3 DNA sequence: TGTGCCAGTACCCTACAGGGAGTGGGCACTGAAGCTTTCTTT. Amino acids: CASTLQGVGTEAFF.

A few counts support this clone. V usage is TRBV23-1 and J usage is TRBJ2-5; D not resolved. TRBV23-1 is designated an ORF whose function remains uncertain. Trimming took 3 bases from V and 4 from J, leaving 18 bases between them. CDR3 length: 16 amino acids. Written as DNA, the CDR3 is TGCGCCAGCAGTCACCGCGCACCCCCCCCGCCAGAGACCCAGTACTTC. Translated, it gives CASSHRAPPPPETQYF.

The rearrangement joins TRBV28 to TRBJ2-5; 11 bases line up with TRBD1. The CDR3 is made up of 14 amino acids. Germline CDR1 is MDHEN and CDR2 is SYDVKM. Trimming cost V 6 bases and J 4 bases; bases outside gene matches: 4. CDR3 nucleotides: TGTGCCAGCAGACCGGGACAGGGGGGAGAGACCCAGTACTTC. This sequence encodes CASRPGQGGETQYF.

The rearrangement uses TRBV4-1 and TRBJ1-5; TRBD1 is a possible D gene (5 bases). Germline V gene sequence: CDR1 MGHRA, CDR2 YSYEKL. The length of the CDR3 is 17 residues. Trimming took 1 base from V and 3 from J, leaving 16 bases between them. In DNA form, the CDR3 reads TGCGCCAGCAGCCAAGGCCCCGGCGGGGCAGACAATCAGCCCCAGCATTTT. Translated: CASSQGPGGADNQPQHF.

The V and J genes are TRBV5-1 and TRBJ2-3; 8 bases are a match to TRBD1. V trimming: 2 bases; J trimming: 9 bases; junction bases outside the gene matches: 8. This CDR3 has 14 amino acids. Germline assignment: CDR1 SGHRS and CDR2 YFSETQ. In DNA, the CDR3 is TGCGCCAGCAGCTTCTCGGGACAGGTGCGAACGCAGTATTTT. Translation gives CASSFSGQVRTQYF.

This clone was observed a handful of times. V usage is TRBV9 and J usage is TRBJ2-7, with a weak D call TRBD2 (6 bases). The V gene's germline CDR1 is SGDLS and CDR2 YYNGEE. The CDR3 is 17 amino acids. Trimming shortened V by 0 bases and J by 2 bases, and 18 bases separated the two germline ends. CDR3 protein: CASSVGGAWSGAYEQYF. In DNA form, the CDR3 reads TGTGCCAGCAGCGTAGGCGGGGCGTGGAGCGGAGCCTACGAGCAGTACTTC.

The V and J genes are TRBV12-5 and TRBJ2-2; 11 bases agree with TRBD2. This CDR3 spans 16 amino acids. J gave up 5 bases and V 3 bases, and 5 bases lay outside the gene matches. Germline V gene data show CDR1 as LGHNT and CDR2 as FRNRAP. The CDR3 loop reads CASGLASGRSTGELFF. The CDR3 DNA is TGTGCTAGTGGTTTAGCTAGCGGGAGGTCGACCGGGGAGCTGTTTTTT.

The chain employs TRBV7-2 and TRBJ2-1; D not resolved. Germline V gene data show CDR1 as SGHTA and CDR2 as FQGNSA. This CDR3 region has 14 residues. V dropped 5 bases and J dropped 0 bases, with 8 bases sitting between them. The CDR3 nucleotides are TGTGCCAGCAGCCCCCCCAGCTCCTACAATGAGCAGTTCTTC. Protein product: CASSPPSSYNEQFF.